A few counts support the clone carrying this T cell receptor (beta chain). Time point defined: newly diagnosed GD, antithyroid drugs for less than 3 months. After RNA was extracted from PBMCs, the TCR library was made from it. These data belong to a study of regulatory T cells in long-lasting Graves disease. Sequencing libraries for TCR beta were prepared with iRepertoire HTBI primers and Arm-PCR of CDR3 regions. Using its own MiXCR run on the multiplex PCR reads, TCRdb lists one record per CDR3 protein. This sample carries some 450,000 distinct CDR3 sequences, about a sixth of them seen once, and the ten largest clones take approximately 11%. Another study also made use of these data, one on T cells in Graves' hyperthyroidism and ophthalmopathy. According to that study: When the TCR CDR3 underwent first-round RT-PCR, the HTBI primer set was used.

The source of this sequence is a woman aged 25 to 45 with Graves disease. The sequencing used peripheral blood mononuclear cells (PBMCs), collected at new diagnosis, from a patient treated with antithyroid drugs.

In DNA form, the CDR3 reads TGTGCCAGCGGTACAGGGGGCTTAGCCAGCAATCAGCCCCAGCATTTT. It encodes CASGTGGLASNQPQHF. The chain is built from TRBV28 and TRBJ1-5; 9 bases fit TRBD1. This CDR3 region has 16 residues. In germline, CDR1 is MDHEN, CDR2 SYDVKM. J was trimmed by 1 base and V by 8 bases; bases with no gene match: 9.